This T cell receptor beta chain was recorded in a study of T cells in Graves' hyperthyroidism and ophthalmopathy. As for this clonotype: The antigen is undetermined. A single base separates this from a much larger clone, so it may be a read error.

Broader study findings: Within blood appeared most thyroid clonotypes that had expanded above 0.001.

CDR3 length: 15 amino acids. V was clipped by 6 bases and J by 3 bases, with 21 bases between them. Germline CDR1 and CDR2: DFQATT and SNEGSKA (reference sequence). Based on clinical symptoms, serum thyroxine and TRAb, thyroid ultrasound and orbital computed tomography, diagnoses were reached. The source of the PBMCs was around 10 ml of fresh peripheral blood. From RNA transcripts, TCR beta CDR3 regions were amplified. First-round RT-PCR with HTBI primers amplified the TCR CDR3 region. TCRdb re-called the multiplex PCR reads with MiXCR, one entry per CDR3 protein. The sample lists 540,000 or so distinct CDR3 sequences; approximately 14% were seen once.

This receptor was taken from a woman aged 25 to 39 with Graves' hyperthyroidism. V gene TRBV20-1 combines with J gene TRBJ2-7; tentatively, D is TRBD1 (6 bases). Input material: blood. Here the CDR3 DNA reads TGCAGTGCGAGGGTGTCAGCGGAACAGGGCTACGAGCAGTACTTC. Translating it yields CSARVSAEQGYEQYF.